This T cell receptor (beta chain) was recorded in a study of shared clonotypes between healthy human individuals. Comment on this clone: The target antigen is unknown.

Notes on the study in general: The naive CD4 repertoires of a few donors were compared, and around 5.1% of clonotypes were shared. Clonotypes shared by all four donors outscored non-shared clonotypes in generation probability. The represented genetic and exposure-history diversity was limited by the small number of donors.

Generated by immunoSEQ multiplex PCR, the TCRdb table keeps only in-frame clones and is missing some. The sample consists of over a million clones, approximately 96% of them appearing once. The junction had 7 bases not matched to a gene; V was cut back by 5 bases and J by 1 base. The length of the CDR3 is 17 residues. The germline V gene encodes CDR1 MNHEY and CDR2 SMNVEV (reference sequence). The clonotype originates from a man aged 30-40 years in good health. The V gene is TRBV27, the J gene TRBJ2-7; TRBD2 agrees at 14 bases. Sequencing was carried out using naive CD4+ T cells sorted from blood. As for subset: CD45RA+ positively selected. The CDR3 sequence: CASSLRGTSGSSYEQYF. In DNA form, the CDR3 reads TGTGCCAGCAGTCTCCGCGGGACTAGCGGGAGTTCCTACGAGCAGTACTTC.